This TCR beta chain was captured in a study of Tregs in tolerant kidney transplant recipients. Notes on the study in general: The most relevant donor-specific Treg TCRbeta repertoire apparently came from expansion with activated donor B cells. Findings come from small patient numbers and require larger validation. This study did not directly address biological reproducibility.

The V end was cut by 3 bases, the J end by 0 bases, with 6 bases between. The CDR3 consists of 13 residues. Per germline, CDR1 KGHSH and CDR2 LQKENI. Assay: immunoSEQ multiplex PCR; the TCRdb copy retains only in-frame clones and omits some. This table lists 23,000 or so clones. Note on this clone: The target antigen is unknown. The CDR3 is cut off 3 residues early in the read; its end comes from the germline J gene.

Mixed chimerism was transient after nonmyeloablative marrow transplants from related graft donors. CD4+CD25+CD127- Tregs, CD4+CD25- non-Tregs, CD4 and CD8 cells were sorted. This rearrangement joins TRBV18 to TRBJ2-7, with a weak D call TRBD1 (6 bases). The sample here was CD4+ T cells from blood (PBMCs), taken 6 months after the transplant. The source is a human patient who received a combined kidney and bone marrow transplant. The graft donor may be the source of some T cells. CDR3 loop: CASSPDSSYEQYF. The sequenced part of the CDR3 DNA is TGTGCCAGCTCACCGGACAGCTCCTACGAG.